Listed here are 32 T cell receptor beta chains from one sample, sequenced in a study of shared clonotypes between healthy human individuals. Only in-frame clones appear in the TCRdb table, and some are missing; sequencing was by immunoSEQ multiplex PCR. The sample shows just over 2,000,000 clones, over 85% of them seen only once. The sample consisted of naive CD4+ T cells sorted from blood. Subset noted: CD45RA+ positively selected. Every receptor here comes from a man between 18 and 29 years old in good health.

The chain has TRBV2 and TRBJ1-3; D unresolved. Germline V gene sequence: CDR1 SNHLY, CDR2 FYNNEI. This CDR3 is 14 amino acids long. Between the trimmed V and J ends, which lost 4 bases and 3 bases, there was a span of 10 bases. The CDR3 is CASSVGQFGNTIYF. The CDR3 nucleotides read TGTGCCAGCAGTGTCGGGCAGTTTGGAAACACCATATATTTT. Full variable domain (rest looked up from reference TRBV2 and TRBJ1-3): EPEVTQTPSHQVTQMGQEVILRCVPISNHLYFYWYRQILGQKVEFLVSFYNNEISEKSEIFDDQFSVERPDGSNFTLKIRSTKLEDSAMYFCASSVGQFGNTIYFGEGSWLTVV.

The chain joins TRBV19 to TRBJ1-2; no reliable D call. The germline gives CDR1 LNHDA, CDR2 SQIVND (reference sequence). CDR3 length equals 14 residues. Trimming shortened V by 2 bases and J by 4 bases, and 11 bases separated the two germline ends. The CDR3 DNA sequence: TGTGCCAGTAGTATAAGAAGGCAGATCTATGGCTACACCTTC. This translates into CASSIRRQIYGYTF.

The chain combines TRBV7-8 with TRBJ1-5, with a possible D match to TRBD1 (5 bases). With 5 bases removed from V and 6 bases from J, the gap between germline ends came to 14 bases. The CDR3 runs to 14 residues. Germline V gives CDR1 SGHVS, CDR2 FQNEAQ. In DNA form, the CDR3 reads TGTGCCAGCAGCCTGGGGCCGGGGGGTCAGCCCCAGCATTTT. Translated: CASSLGPGGQPQHF.

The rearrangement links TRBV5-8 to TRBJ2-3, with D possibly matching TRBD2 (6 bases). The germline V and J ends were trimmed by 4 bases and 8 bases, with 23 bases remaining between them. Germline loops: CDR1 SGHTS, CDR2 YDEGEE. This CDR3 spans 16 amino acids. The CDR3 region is CASSDQTWGDVGTQYF. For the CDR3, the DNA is TGTGCCAGCAGCGATCAGACGTGGGGGGATGTCGGTACGCAGTATTTT.

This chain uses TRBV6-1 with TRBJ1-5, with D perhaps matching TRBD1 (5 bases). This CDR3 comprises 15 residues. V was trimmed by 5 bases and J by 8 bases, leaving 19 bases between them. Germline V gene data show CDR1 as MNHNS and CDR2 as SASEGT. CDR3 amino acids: CASSTFATVPEPQHF. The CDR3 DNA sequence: TGTGCCAGCAGTACCTTCGCGACAGTCCCAGAGCCCCAGCATTTT.

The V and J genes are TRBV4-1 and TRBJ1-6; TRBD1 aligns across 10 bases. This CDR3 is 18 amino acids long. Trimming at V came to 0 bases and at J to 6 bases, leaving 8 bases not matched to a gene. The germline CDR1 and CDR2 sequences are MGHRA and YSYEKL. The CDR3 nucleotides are TGCGCCAGCAGCCAAGAAAGGCCCCGGGACAGGGGTAATTCACCCCTCCACTTT. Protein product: CASSQERPRDRGNSPLHF.

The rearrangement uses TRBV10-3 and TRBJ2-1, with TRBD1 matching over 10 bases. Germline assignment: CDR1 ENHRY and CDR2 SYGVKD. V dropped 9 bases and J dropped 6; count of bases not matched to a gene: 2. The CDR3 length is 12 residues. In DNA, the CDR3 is TGTGCCATTAGGACAGGGGGCAATGAGCAGTTCTTC. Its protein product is CAIRTGGNEQFF.

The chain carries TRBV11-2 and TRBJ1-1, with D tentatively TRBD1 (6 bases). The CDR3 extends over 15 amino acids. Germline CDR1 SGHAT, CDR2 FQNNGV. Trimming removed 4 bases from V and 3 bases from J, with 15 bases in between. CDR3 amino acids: CASSSRQAVDTEAFF. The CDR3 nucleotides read TGTGCCAGCAGCTCGAGACAGGCCGTGGACACTGAAGCTTTCTTT.

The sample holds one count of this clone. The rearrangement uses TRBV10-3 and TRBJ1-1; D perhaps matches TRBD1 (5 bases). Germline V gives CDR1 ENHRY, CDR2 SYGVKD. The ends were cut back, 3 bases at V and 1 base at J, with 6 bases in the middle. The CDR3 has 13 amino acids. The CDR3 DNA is TGTGCCATCAGTGACGGACAGAACACTGAAGCTTTCTTT. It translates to CAISDGQNTEAFF.

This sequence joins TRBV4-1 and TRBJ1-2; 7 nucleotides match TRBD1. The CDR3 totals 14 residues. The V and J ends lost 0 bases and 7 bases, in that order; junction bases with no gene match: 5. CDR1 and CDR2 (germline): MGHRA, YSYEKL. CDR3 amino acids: CASSQDGNRGGYTF. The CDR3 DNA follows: TGCGCCAGCAGCCAAGACGGAAACAGGGGTGGCTACACCTTC.

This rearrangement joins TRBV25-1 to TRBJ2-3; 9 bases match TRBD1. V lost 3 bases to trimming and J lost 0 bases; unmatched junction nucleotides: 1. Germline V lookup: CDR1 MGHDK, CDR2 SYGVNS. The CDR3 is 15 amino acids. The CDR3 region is CASSDGTGSTDTQYF. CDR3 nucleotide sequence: TGTGCCAGCAGTGATGGGACAGGGAGCACAGATACGCAGTATTTT. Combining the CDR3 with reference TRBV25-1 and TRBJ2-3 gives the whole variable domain EADIYQTPRYLVIGTGKKITLECSQTMGHDKMYWYQQDPGMELHLIHYSYGVNSTEKGDLSSESTVSRIRTEHFPLTLESARPSHTSQYLCASSDGTGSTDTQYFGPGTRLTVL.

In DNA form, the CDR3 reads TGTGCCACCAGCAAGCCCCCAACCACAGGGGGCGGTCAGCCCCAGCATTTT. It specifies CATSKPPTTGGGQPQHF. This chain connects TRBV15 to TRBJ1-5; 9 positions match TRBD1. Per germline, CDR1 LNHNV and CDR2 YYDKDF (reference sequence). CDR3 length equals 17 residues. V was pared by 4 bases and J by 6 bases, with 13 bases of the junction left unmatched.

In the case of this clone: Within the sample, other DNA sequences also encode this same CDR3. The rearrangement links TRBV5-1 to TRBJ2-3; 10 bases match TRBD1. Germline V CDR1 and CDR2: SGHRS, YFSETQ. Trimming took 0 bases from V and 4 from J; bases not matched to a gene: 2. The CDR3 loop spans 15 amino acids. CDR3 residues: CASSLGQGASDTQYF. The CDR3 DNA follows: TGCGCCAGCAGCTTGGGACAGGGGGCCTCAGATACGCAGTATTTT.

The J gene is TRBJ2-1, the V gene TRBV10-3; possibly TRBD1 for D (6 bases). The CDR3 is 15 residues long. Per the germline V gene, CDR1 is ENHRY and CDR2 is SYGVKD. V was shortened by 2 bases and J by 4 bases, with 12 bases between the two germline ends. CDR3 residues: CAISETGGPYNEQFF. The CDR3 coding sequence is TGTGCCATCAGTGAGACTGGGGGCCCGTACAATGAGCAGTTCTTC.

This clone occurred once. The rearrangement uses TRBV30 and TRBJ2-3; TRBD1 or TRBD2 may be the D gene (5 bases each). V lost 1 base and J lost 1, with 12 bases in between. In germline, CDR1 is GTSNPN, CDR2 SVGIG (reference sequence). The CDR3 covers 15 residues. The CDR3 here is CAWSGKGTGTDTQYF. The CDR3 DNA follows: TGTGCCTGGAGTGGGAAAGGGACGGGCACAGATACGCAGTATTTT.

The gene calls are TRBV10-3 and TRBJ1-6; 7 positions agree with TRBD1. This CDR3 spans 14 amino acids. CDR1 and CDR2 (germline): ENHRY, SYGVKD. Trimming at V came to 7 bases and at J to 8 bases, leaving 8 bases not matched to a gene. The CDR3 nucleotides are TGTGCCATCAAGCCGGGACAGTACGATTCACCCCTCCACTTT. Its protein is CAIKPGQYDSPLHF.

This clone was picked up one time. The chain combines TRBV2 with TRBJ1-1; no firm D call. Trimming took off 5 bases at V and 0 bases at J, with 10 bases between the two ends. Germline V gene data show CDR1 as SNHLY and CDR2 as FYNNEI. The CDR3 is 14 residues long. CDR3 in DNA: TGTGCCAGCAGTTTTGCGGGAATGAACACTGAAGCTTTCTTT. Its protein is CASSFAGMNTEAFF.

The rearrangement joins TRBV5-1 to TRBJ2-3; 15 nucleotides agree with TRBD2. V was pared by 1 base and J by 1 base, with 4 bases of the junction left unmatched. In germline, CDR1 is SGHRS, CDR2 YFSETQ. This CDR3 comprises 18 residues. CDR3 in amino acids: CASSLIGTSGGRTDTQYF. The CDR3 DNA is TGCGCCAGCAGCTTGATTGGGACTAGCGGGGGGCGCACAGATACGCAGTATTTT.

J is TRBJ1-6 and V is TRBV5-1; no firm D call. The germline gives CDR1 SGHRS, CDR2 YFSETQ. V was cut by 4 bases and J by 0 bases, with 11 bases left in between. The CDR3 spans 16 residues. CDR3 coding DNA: TGCGCCAGCAGCCTCTTGGCCTCCTCCTATAATTCACCCCTCCACTTT. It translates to CASSLLASSYNSPLHF.

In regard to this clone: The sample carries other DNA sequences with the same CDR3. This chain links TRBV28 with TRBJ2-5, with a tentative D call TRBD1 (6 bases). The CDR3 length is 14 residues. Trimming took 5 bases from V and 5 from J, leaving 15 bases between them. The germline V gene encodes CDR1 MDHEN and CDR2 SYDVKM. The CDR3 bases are TGTGCCAGCAGTCCACCCAGGGGTAGGGAGACCCAGTACTTC. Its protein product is CASSPPRGRETQYF.

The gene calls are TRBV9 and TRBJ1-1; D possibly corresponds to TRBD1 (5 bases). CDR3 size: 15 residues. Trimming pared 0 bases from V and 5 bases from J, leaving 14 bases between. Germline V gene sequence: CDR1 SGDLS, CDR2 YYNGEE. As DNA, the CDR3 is TGTGCCAGCAGCGTAGAAGCGGCCAGGGAGACTGAAGCTTTCTTT. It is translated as CASSVEAARETEAFF.

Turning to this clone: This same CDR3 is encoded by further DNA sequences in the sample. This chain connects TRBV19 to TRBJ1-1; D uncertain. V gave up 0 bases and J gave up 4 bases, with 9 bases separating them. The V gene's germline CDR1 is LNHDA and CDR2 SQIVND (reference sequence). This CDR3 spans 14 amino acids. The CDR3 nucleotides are TGTGCCAGTAGTATAGATCTTCGTGGCACTGAAGCTTTCTTT. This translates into CASSIDLRGTEAFF.

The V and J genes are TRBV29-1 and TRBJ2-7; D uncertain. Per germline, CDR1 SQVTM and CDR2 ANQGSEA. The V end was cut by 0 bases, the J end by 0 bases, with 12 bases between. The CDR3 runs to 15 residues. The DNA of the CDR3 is TGCAGCGTTGAAGATAAGGCAGGTATCTCCTACGAGCAGTACTTC. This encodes CSVEDKAGISYEQYF.

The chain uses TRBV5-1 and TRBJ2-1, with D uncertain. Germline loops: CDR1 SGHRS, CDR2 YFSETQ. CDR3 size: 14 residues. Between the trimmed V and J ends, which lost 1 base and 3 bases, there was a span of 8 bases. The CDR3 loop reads CASSLPSFYNEQFF. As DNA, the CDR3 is TGCGCCAGCAGCTTGCCATCCTTCTACAATGAGCAGTTCTTC.

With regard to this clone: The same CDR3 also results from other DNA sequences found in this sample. CDR3 sequence reads: CASSVTVNTEAFF. The CDR3 region has the DNA TGTGCCAGCAGCGTCACAGTGAACACTGAAGCTTTCTTT. The V gene is TRBV25-1, the J gene TRBJ1-1; D is undetermined. V gave up 6 bases and J gave up 0 bases, with 8 bases separating them. CDR1 is MGHDK, CDR2 SYGVNS, per germline. The CDR3 runs to 13 residues.

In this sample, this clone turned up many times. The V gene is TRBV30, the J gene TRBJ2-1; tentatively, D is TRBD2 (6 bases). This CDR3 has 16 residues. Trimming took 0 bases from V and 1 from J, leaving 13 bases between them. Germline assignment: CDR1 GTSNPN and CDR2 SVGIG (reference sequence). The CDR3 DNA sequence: TGTGCCTGGAGTGTCTCACTAGCTTCATCCTACAATGAGCAGTTCTTC. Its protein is CAWSVSLASSYNEQFF.

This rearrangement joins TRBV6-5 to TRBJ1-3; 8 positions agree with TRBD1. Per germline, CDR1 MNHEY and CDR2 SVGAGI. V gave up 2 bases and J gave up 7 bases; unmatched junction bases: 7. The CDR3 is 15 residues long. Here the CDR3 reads CASSYLRQGQNTIYF. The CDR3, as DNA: TGTGCCAGCAGTTACCTTCGACAGGGGCAGAACACCATATATTTT.

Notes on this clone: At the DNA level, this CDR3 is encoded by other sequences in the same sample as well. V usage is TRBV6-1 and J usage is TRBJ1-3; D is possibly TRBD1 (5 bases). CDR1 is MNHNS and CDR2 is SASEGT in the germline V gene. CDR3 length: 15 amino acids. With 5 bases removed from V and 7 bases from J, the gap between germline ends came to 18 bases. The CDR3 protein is CASSKIQGGGNTIYF. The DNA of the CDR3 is TGTGCCAGCAGTAAAATCCAGGGTGGTGGGAACACCATATATTTT.

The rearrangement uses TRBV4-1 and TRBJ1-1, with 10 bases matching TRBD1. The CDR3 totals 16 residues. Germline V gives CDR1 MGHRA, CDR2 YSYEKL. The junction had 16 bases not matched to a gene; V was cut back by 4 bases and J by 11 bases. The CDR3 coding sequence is TGCGCCAGCAGCCCCCCGGCGTGGGACAGGGGTTTGCCGGCTTTCTTT. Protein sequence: CASSPPAWDRGLPAFF.

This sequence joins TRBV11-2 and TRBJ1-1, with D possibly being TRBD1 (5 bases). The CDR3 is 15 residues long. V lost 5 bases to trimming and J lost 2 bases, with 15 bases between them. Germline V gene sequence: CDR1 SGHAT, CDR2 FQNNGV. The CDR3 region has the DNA TGTGCCAGCAGCCCGTACACCGGGGGAAACACTGAAGCTTTCTTT. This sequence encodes CASSPYTGGNTEAFF.

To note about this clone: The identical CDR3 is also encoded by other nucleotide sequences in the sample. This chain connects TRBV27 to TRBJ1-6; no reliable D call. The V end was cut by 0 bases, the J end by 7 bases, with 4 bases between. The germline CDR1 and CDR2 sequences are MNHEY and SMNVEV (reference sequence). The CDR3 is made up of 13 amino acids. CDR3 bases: TGTGCCAGCAGTTTATCGCTGAATTCACCCCTCCACTTT. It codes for CASSLSLNSPLHF.

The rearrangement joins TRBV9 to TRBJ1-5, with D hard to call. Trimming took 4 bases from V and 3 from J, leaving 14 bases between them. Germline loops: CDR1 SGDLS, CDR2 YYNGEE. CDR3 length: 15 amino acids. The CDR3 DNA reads TGTGCCAGCAGCTCCAAAGAAACCCCCAATCAGCCCCAGCATTTT. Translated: CASSSKETPNQPQHF.